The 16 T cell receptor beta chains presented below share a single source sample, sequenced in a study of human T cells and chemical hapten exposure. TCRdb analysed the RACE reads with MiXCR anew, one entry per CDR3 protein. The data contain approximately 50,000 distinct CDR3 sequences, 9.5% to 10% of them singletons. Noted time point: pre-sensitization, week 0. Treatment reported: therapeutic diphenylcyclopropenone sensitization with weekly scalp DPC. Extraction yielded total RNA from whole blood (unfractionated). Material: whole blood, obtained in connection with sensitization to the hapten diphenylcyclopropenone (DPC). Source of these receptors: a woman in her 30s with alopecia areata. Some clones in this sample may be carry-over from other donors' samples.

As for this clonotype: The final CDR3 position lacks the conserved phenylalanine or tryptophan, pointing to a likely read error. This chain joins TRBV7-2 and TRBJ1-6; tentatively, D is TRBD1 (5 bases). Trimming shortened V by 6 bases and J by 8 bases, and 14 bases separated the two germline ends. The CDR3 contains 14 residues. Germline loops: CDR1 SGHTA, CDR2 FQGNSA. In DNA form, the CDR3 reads TGTGCCAGCAGGCAAGAGGGGAGGGATTCACCCCTCCACGTT. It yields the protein CASRQEGRDSPLHV.

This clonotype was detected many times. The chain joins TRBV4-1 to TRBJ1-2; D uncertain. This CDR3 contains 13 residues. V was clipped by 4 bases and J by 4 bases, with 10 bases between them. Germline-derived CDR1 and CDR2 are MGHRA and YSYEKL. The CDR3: CASSPNLAYGYTF. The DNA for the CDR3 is TGCGCCAGCAGCCCGAATTTAGCCTATGGCTACACCTTC.

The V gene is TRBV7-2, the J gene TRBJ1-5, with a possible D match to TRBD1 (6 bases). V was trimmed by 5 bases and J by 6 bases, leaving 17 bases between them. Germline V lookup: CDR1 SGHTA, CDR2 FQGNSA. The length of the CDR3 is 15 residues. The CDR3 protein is CASSLTGGGGQPQHF. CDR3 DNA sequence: TGTGCCAGCAGCCTTACGGGGGGCGGAGGTCAGCCCCAGCATTTT.

Here the CDR3 DNA reads TGTGCCAGCAGCCCGGGACAGGGGCCCACTGAAGCTTTCTTT. Translating it yields CASSPGQGPTEAFF. This chain links TRBV7-9 with TRBJ1-1; the match to TRBD1 covers 10 bases. Looked up from germline, CDR1 is SEHNR and CDR2 is FQNEAQ (reference sequence). Germline trimming cut 5 bases from V and 4 bases from J; bases unmatched to any gene: 4. The CDR3 has 14 amino acids.

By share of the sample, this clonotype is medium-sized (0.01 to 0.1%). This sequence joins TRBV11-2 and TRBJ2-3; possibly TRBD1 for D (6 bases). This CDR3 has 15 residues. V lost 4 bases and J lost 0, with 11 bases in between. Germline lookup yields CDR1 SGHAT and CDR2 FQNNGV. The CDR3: CASSSTGRSTDTQYF. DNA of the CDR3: TGTGCCAGCAGCTCAACAGGGCGTAGCACAGATACGCAGTATTTT.

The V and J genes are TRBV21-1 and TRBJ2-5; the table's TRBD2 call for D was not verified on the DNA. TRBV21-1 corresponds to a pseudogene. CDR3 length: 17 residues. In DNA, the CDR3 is TGTGCCAGCAGCGCACCCATGACTAGCGGGGACCAAGAGACCCAGTACTTC. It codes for CASSAPMTSGDQETQYF.

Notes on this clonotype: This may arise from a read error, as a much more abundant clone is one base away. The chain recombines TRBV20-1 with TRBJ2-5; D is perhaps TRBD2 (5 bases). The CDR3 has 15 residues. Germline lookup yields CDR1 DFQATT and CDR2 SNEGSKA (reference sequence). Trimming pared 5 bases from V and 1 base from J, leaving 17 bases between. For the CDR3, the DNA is TGCAGTGCTGGACTTTTTAGGCGGACCCAAGAGACCCAGTACTTC. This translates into CSAGLFRRTQETQYF.

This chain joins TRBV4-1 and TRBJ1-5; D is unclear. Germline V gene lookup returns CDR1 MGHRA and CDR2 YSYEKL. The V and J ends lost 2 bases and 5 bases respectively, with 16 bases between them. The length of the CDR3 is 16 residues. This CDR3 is CASSQKPRILDQPQHF. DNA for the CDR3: TGCGCCAGCAGCCAAAAGCCCAGGATTCTTGATCAGCCCCAGCATTTT.

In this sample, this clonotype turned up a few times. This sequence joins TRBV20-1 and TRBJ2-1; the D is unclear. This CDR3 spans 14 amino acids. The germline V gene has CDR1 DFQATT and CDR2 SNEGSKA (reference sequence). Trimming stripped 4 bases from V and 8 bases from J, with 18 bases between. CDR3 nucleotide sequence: TGCAGTGCTATGAGCCGAATCAGTAGGGATGAGCAGTTCTTC. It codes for CSAMSRISRDEQFF.

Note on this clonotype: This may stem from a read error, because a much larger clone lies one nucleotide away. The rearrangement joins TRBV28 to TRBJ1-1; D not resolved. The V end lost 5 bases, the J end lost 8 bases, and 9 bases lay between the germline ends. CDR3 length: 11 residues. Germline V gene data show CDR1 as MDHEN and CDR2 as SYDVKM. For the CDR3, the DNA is TGTGCCAGCAGTGCCGTAATGGAAGCTTTCTTT. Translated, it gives CASSAVMEAFF.

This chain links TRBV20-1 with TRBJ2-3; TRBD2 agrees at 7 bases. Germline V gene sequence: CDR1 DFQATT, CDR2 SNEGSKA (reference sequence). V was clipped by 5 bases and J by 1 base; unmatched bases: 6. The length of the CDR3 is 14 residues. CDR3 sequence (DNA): TGCAGTGCTGCCCAGGGAGGGCGCACAGATACGCAGTATTTT. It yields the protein CSAAQGGRTDTQYF.

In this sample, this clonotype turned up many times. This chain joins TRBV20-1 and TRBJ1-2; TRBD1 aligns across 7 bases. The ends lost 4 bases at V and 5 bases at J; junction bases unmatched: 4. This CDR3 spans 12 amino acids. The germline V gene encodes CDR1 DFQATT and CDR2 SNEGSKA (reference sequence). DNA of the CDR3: TGCAGTGCTAAGGGACAGCCGTATGGCTACACCTTC. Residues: CSAKGQPYGYTF.

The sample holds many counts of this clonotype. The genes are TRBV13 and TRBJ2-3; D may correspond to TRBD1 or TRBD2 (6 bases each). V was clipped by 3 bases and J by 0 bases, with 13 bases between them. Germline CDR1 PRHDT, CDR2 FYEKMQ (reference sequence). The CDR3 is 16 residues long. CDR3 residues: CASSFVSGASTDTQYF. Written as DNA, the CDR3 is TGTGCCAGCAGCTTCGTATCGGGGGCTAGCACAGATACGCAGTATTTT.

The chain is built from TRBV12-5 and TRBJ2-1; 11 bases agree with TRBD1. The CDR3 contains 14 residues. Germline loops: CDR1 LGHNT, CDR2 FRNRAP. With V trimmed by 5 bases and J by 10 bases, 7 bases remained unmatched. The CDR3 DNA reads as TGTGCTAGTGGTGCTGGACAGGGGGCTGACGAGCAGTTCTTC. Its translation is CASGAGQGADEQFF.

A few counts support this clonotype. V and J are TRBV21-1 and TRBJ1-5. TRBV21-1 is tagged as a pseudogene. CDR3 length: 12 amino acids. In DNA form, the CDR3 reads TGTGCCAGCAGCAAAGGCAATCAGCCCCAGCATTTT. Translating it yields CASSKGNQPQHF.

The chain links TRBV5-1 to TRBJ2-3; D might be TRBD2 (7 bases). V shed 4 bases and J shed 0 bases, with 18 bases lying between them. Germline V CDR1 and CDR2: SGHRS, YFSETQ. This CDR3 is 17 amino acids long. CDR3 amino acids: CASSQGGGPTSTDTQYF. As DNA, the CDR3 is TGCGCCAGCAGCCAAGGGGGGGGGCCGACGAGCACAGATACGCAGTATTTT.